These 26 T cell receptor beta chains were all obtained from the same sample, sequenced in a study of response to subunit inactivated influenza vaccine. TCRdb re-called the RT-PCR reads with MiXCR, one entry per CDR3 protein. The sample carries around 250,000 distinct CDR3 sequences, 9.5% to 15% recorded once. The input for sequencing was non-naive T cells sorted from PBMCs, taken 14 to 15 days before vaccination. The receptor set was obtained from a man aged 50 to 59 who received an inactivated influenza vaccine.

This clonotype came up many times. The CDR3 loop reads CASSFEGGPHNEQFF. The CDR3 region has the DNA TGTGCCAGCAGCTTTGAGGGGGGGCCGCACAATGAGCAGTTCTTC. The chain joins TRBV5-8 to TRBJ2-1; D perhaps matches TRBD2 (7 bases). The germline V gene has CDR1 SGHTS and CDR2 YDEGEE. CDR3 length: 15 residues. The V gene lost 2 bases and the J gene lost 5 bases, with 14 bases spanning the gap.

The chain has TRBV3-1 and TRBJ2-7; perhaps TRBD2 as D (6 bases). The CDR3 is 14 amino acids. V was pared by 0 bases and J by 7 bases, with 13 bases between. Germline values: CDR1 LGHDT, CDR2 YNNKEL (reference sequence). CDR3 DNA: TGTGCCAGCAGCCAAGATGCCGGGGCGGGAGAGCAGTACTTC. Its protein is CASSQDAGAGEQYF.

The CDR3 protein is CASSSVTSGGLTDTQYF. The CDR3 DNA reads TGTGCCAGCAGCTCAGTAACTAGCGGGGGGTTGACAGATACGCAGTATTTT. The chain has TRBV11-1 and TRBJ2-3; 12 bases are shared with TRBD2. CDR1 SGHAT and CDR2 FQDESV come from the germline V gene (reference sequence). J was trimmed by 3 bases and V by 4 bases; bases with no gene match: 8. The CDR3 length is 17 residues.

The J gene is TRBJ2-2, the V gene TRBV20-1; D might be TRBD1 (6 bases). The CDR3 is 14 amino acids. CDR1 and CDR2 from the germline V gene are DFQATT and SNEGSKA (reference sequence). Trimming left V 2 bases short and J 1 base short, with 8 bases between. This CDR3 is CSARQGLNTGELFF. The CDR3 DNA reads as TGCAGTGCTAGACAGGGGCTGAACACCGGGGAGCTGTTTTTT.

This clonotype was detected only a few times. This chain connects TRBV29-1 to TRBJ1-2, with D tentatively TRBD1 (5 bases). The CDR3 runs 12 residues. Trimming took off 6 bases at V and 14 bases at J, with 22 bases between the two ends. Germline V CDR1 and CDR2: SQVTM, ANQGSEA. DNA for the CDR3: TGCAGCGTCACCGGTAGTCAGGGAGCGGGAACCTTC. The encoded protein is CSVTGSQGAGTF.

At least ten counts were recorded for this clonotype. The V gene is TRBV3-1, the J gene TRBJ2-5; possibly TRBD2 for D (6 bases). The CDR3 loop spans 15 amino acids. V lost 4 bases and J 5 bases, leaving 17 bases between the germline ends. Germline V gives CDR1 LGHDT, CDR2 YNNKEL (reference sequence). DNA of the CDR3: TGTGCCAGCAGCCGACCAGGAGGGATTTTGGAGACCCAGTACTTC. Translating it yields CASSRPGGILETQYF.

This clonotype was recorded a few times. The V gene is TRBV9, the J gene TRBJ2-2; 9 bases align to TRBD1. The V segment lost 4 bases and the J segment 8 bases; nucleotides outside the gene matches: 9. CDR1 SGDLS and CDR2 YYNGEE come from the germline V gene. This CDR3 contains 15 residues. CDR3 region: CASSPHYRGLGELFF. CDR3 DNA: TGTGCCAGCAGCCCCCACTACAGGGGGCTGGGGGAGCTGTTTTTT.

This clonotype was counted between two and nine times. This chain uses TRBV2 with TRBJ2-1; the D gene is possibly TRBD1 (5 bases). Per the germline V gene, CDR1 is SNHLY and CDR2 is FYNNEI. The CDR3 has 12 amino acids. V shed 10 bases and J shed 8 bases, with 15 bases lying between them. Written as DNA, the CDR3 is TGTGCCACAGGACCAGACAGCGATGAGCAGTTCTTC. It translates to CATGPDSDEQFF.

V gene TRBV30 combines with J gene TRBJ1-5; D is unclear. Germline CDR1 reads GTSNPN; CDR2 reads SVGIG (reference sequence). V shed 4 bases and J shed 2 bases, with 9 bases lying between them. The CDR3 has 13 residues. CDR3 DNA sequence: TGTGCCTGGACGGGTTTTGGCAATCAGCCCCAGCATTTT. Translated: CAWTGFGNQPQHF. The whole variable domain, remainder taken from reference TRBV30 and TRBJ1-5, is SQTIHQWPATLVQPVGSPLSLECTVEGTSNPNLYWYRQAAGRGLQLLFYSVGIGQISSEVPQNLSASRPQDRQFILSSKKLLLSDSGFYLCAWTGFGNQPQHFGDGTRLSIL.

This chain links TRBV5-1 with TRBJ2-3, with 14 bases matching TRBD2. Germline V gene sequence: CDR1 SGHRS, CDR2 YFSETQ. The CDR3 has 15 residues. After removal of 4 bases from V and 6 bases from J, the junction contained 4 bases not matched to a gene. The CDR3 protein is CASSIGTSGSDTQYF. The DNA for the CDR3 is TGCGCCAGCAGCATAGGGACTAGCGGGAGCGATACGCAGTATTTT.

The V call is TRBV2, the J call TRBJ2-7; TRBD2 matches at 9 bases. Trimming cost V 2 bases and J 2 bases; bases outside gene matches: 7. Germline V gene lookup returns CDR1 SNHLY and CDR2 FYNNEI. CDR3 length: 16 residues. The CDR3 DNA is TGTGCCAGCAGTGAATTAAGCCTAGCGGGGACCTACGAGCAGTACTTC. Translated, it gives CASSELSLAGTYEQYF. The full variable domain, in which reference TRBV2 and TRBJ2-7 provide the parts outside the CDR3, is EPEVTQTPSHQVTQMGQEVILRCVPISNHLYFYWYRQILGQKVEFLVSFYNNEISEKSEIFDDQFSVERPDGSNFTLKIRSTKLEDSAMYFCASSELSLAGTYEQYFGPGTRLTVT.

The genes are TRBV20-1 and TRBJ2-2; D not resolved. This CDR3 is built from 14 residues. The V gene's germline CDR1 is DFQATT and CDR2 SNEGSKA (reference sequence). V lost 2 bases and J lost 6, with 13 bases in between. CDR3 in amino acids: CSARYGLSSGELFF. The DNA for the CDR3 is TGCAGTGCTAGATACGGCCTATCATCCGGGGAGCTGTTTTTT.

This clonotype was counted ten times or more. This chain uses TRBV6-2 or TRBV6-3 with TRBJ1-5; D not resolved. V lost 8 bases to trimming and J lost 7 bases, with 15 bases between them. Germline CDR1 MNHEY, CDR2 SVGEGT. The CDR3 spans 13 residues. The CDR3 loop reads CASAQAPHQPQHF. The CDR3 nucleotides read TGTGCCAGCGCCCAGGCGCCCCACCAGCCCCAGCATTTT.

The chain recombines TRBV5-1 with TRBJ1-1, with TRBD1 as a possible D gene (5 bases). The CDR3 runs 14 residues. Germline CDR1 is SGHRS and CDR2 is YFSETQ. Trimming left V 2 bases short and J 8 bases short, with 16 bases between. The CDR3 DNA reads as TGCGCCAGCAGCTTACTCCGGGACGCCCGGGAAGCTTTCTTT. It translates to CASSLLRDAREAFF.

This clonotype turned up a few times. This rearrangement joins TRBV11-2 to TRBJ2-1; tentatively, D is TRBD2 (5 bases). Germline CDR1 is SGHAT and CDR2 is FQNNGV. V lost 6 bases and J 4 bases, leaving 16 bases between the germline ends. CDR3 size: 15 residues. CDR3 protein: CASSSAGARYNEQFF. CDR3 in DNA: TGTGCCAGCAGTTCTGCGGGTGCTAGGTACAATGAGCAGTTCTTC.

This sequence joins TRBV6-1 and TRBJ2-7, with D hard to call. CDR3 length equals 13 residues. V dropped 6 bases and J dropped 0 bases, with 9 bases sitting between them. From germline, CDR1 is MNHNS and CDR2 SASEGT. CDR3 region: CASSPFPSYEQYF. The CDR3, as DNA: TGTGCCAGCAGCCCCTTTCCCTCCTACGAGCAGTACTTC.

This clonotype was observed at least ten times. The rearrangement uses TRBV11-2 and TRBJ2-3, with 7 bases fitting TRBD1. Germline V gives CDR1 SGHAT, CDR2 FQNNGV. This CDR3 spans 16 amino acids. V lost 3 bases and J lost 5; bases outside the gene matches: 11. In DNA, the CDR3 is TGTGCCAGCAGCTTGGGGGTCCGACAGGGAAGAGATACGCAGTATTTT. Residues: CASSLGVRQGRDTQYF.

The chain carries TRBV29-1 and TRBJ2-5; TRBD2 agrees at 9 bases. V lost 6 bases to trimming and J lost 2 bases; unmatched junction nucleotides: 10. CDR3 length: 15 residues. CDR1 and CDR2 from the germline V gene are SQVTM and ANQGSEA. The CDR3 region is CSVGMGSGGQETQYF. CDR3 nucleotide sequence: TGCAGCGTGGGGATGGGTAGCGGGGGTCAAGAGACCCAGTACTTC. The full variable domain, with the rest looked up from reference TRBV29-1 and TRBJ2-5, is SAVISQKPSRDICQRGTSLTIQCQVDSQVTMMFWYRQQPGQSLTLIATANQGSEATYESGFVIDKFPISRPNLTFSTLTVSNMSPEDSSIYLCSVGMGSGGQETQYFGPGTRLLVL.

This clonotype has more than one count but fewer than ten. This chain links TRBV20-1 with TRBJ2-5, with D possibly being TRBD1 or TRBD2 (5 bases each). This CDR3 has 13 amino acids. Germline lookup yields CDR1 DFQATT and CDR2 SNEGSKA (reference sequence). Trimming removed 6 bases from V and 2 bases from J, with 13 bases in between. The CDR3 bases are TGCAGTGCCCAAGGGGACGGTCAAGAGACCCAGTACTTC. Protein product: CSAQGDGQETQYF.

This clonotype appeared many times. The chain couples TRBV12-3 or TRBV12-4 to TRBJ2-1, with 9 bases aligning to TRBD2. CDR3 length equals 15 residues. Trimming removed 1 base from V and 4 bases from J; junction bases left unmatched: 2. Here the CDR3 reads CASSLGLAGYNEQFF. CDR3 DNA sequence: TGTGCCAGCAGTTTAGGGCTAGCGGGGTACAATGAGCAGTTCTTC.

The chain combines TRBV10-3 with TRBJ2-7, with D unclear. V was clipped by 3 bases and J by 2 bases, with 14 bases between them. Germline V gene data show CDR1 as ENHRY and CDR2 as SYGVKD. This CDR3 has 15 residues. CDR3 DNA sequence: TGTGCCATCAGTGACAGTACGGCCAGTCCCTACGAGCAGTACTTC. As protein: CAISDSTASPYEQYF.

The chain links TRBV4-1 to TRBJ2-2; 9 nucleotides align to TRBD2. Losses at the gene ends were 3 bases for V and 4 bases for J; bases not matched to a gene: 6. The CDR3 extends over 16 amino acids. Looked up from germline, CDR1 is MGHRA and CDR2 is YSYEKL. CDR3 sequence: CASSHVAGDPTGELFF. For the CDR3, the DNA is TGCGCCAGCAGCCACGTAGCGGGGGACCCCACCGGGGAGCTGTTTTTT.

The genes are TRBV3-1 and TRBJ2-1; D is possibly TRBD2 (7 bases). This CDR3 region has 16 residues. V was trimmed by 0 bases and J by 4 bases, leaving 13 bases between them. Germline V lookup: CDR1 LGHDT, CDR2 YNNKEL (reference sequence). The DNA for the CDR3 is TGTGCCAGCAGCCAAGATCGGGGGGCGGGGTACAATGAGCAGTTCTTC. Translating gives CASSQDRGAGYNEQFF.

At least ten counts were recorded for this clonotype. The CDR3 loop is CASSLTVGVNGYTF. In DNA, the CDR3 is TGTGCCAGCAGTTTAACAGTTGGTGTAAATGGCTACACCTTC. This sequence joins TRBV12-3 or TRBV12-4 and TRBJ1-2; D is ambiguous. The CDR3 is 14 amino acids. V was clipped by 2 bases and J by 6 bases, with 13 bases between them.

Only one count was recorded for this clonotype. This may be a read error, as it is one base from a much larger clone. The V call is TRBV18, the J call TRBJ2-5; possibly TRBD1 or TRBD2 for D (5 bases each). Germline assignment: CDR1 KGHSH and CDR2 LQKENI. The CDR3 has 15 residues. This CDR3 is CDSSQRGRNQETQYF. The CDR3 DNA reads as TGTGACAGCTCCCAAAGGGGACGGAACCAAGAGACCCAGTACTTC.

This clonotype has more than one count but fewer than ten. The V gene is TRBV4-1, the J gene TRBJ2-2, with 7 nucleotides matching TRBD2. The V and J ends lost 4 bases and 3 bases, in that order; junction bases with no gene match: 8. The CDR3 length is 16 residues. Germline CDR1 MGHRA, CDR2 YSYEKL. CDR3 DNA: TGCGCCAGCAGCCGCGGGACTAAGGGACACACCGGGGAGCTGTTTTTT. The encoded protein is CASSRGTKGHTGELFF.